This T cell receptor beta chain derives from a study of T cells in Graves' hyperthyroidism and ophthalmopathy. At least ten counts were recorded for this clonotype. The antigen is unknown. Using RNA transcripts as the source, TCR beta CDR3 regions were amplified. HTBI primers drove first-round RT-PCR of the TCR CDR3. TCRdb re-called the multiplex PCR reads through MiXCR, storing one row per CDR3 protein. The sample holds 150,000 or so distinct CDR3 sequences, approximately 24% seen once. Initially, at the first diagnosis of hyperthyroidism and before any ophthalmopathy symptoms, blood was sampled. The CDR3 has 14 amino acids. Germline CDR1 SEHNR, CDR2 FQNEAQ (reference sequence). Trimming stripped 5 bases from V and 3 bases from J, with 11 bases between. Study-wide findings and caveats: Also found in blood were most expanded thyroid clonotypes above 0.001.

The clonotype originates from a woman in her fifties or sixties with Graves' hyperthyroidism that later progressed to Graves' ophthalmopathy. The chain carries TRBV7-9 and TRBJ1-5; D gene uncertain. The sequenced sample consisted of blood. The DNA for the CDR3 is TGTGCCAGCAGCAAGACGGGATCCAATCAGCCCCAGCATTTT. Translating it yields CASSKTGSNQPQHF.